This paragraph reports one T cell receptor beta chain. Its antigen is unknown. Germline lookup yields CDR1 MGHRA and CDR2 YSYEKL. This CDR3 spans 16 amino acids. The J segment lost 2 bases and the V segment lost 6 bases, leaving 8 bases of the junction unmatched. This specimen belongs to a study of T cells in Graves' hyperthyroidism and ophthalmopathy. Amplified regions were TCR beta CDR3 sequences from RNA transcripts. A set of HTBI primers served as the primers for a first-round RT-PCR of the TCR CDR3. Via MiXCR, TCRdb re-called the multiplex PCR reads, giving one row per CDR3 protein. The sample consists of about 290,000 distinct CDR3 sequences, 13% of them appearing once. Study-level findings and limits: Using 13 V-J features, a model discriminated ophthalmopathy from stable hyperthyroidism. Peripheral blood also featured most of the thyroid clonotypes expanded above 0.001.

Material: blood. This receptor was taken from a woman aged 25-40 years with Graves' hyperthyroidism that later progressed to Graves' ophthalmopathy. The V call is TRBV4-1, the J call TRBJ2-3; the match to TRBD2 covers 10 bases. The DNA for the CDR3 is TGCGCCAGCAGGGATATGCTAGCGGGAGTCACAGATACGCAGTATTTT. It codes for CASRDMLAGVTDTQYF.